The 20 T cell receptor beta chains below come from one sample, sequenced in a study of beta chain features in type 1 diabetes. Study-level points and caveats: All four CD4+ subsets of Type 1 diabetes patients contained TCRB CDR3s that were moderately but significantly shorter.

The antigens for these receptors are not known. Expressed TCRB transcripts were sequenced, since all the RNA that had been isolated was reverse transcribed. Assay: immunoSEQ multiplex PCR; the TCRdb copy retains only in-frame clones and omits some. The sample includes around 690,000 clones, roughly 12% seen only once; the top ten take around 0.12%. Material: naive CD4+ T cells from blood. These receptor sequences come from a young man with type 1 diabetes.

There are a few counts of this clone. The chain employs TRBV9 and TRBJ1-1; D call uncertain. The CDR3 runs to 15 residues. Between the trimmed V and J ends, which lost 0 bases and 1 base, there was a span of 10 bases. The germline V gene encodes CDR1 SGDLS and CDR2 YYNGEE. The CDR3 DNA reads as TGTGCCAGCAGCGTAGACCGACACGCGAACACTGAAGCTTTCTTT. This sequence encodes CASSVDRHANTEAFF.

This clone turned up a few times. J is TRBJ2-3 and V is TRBV4-3; no reliable D call. The CDR3 covers 13 residues. Germline assignment: CDR1 LGHNA and CDR2 YSLEER. V lost 0 bases to trimming and J lost 8 bases, with 9 bases between them. The CDR3 here is CASSQEAYTTQYF. CDR3 sequence (DNA): TGCGCCAGCAGCCAAGAGGCCTACACTACGCAGTATTTT.

The rearrangement uses TRBV5-1 and TRBJ2-3, with TRBD1 matching over 9 bases. The CDR3 is 14 residues long. Germline loops: CDR1 SGHRS, CDR2 YFSETQ. The V and J ends lost 4 bases and 5 bases, in that order; junction bases with no gene match: 5. The CDR3 sequence is CASSPGQGRDTQYF. The DNA for the CDR3 is TGCGCCAGCAGCCCGGGACAGGGTCGAGATACGCAGTATTTT.

The chain uses TRBV27 and TRBJ1-5; maybe TRBD1 (6 bases). Germline V gene lookup returns CDR1 MNHEY and CDR2 SMNVEV (reference sequence). V was shortened by 6 bases and J by 4 bases, with 19 bases between the two germline ends. This CDR3 has 16 amino acids. DNA for the CDR3: TGTGCCAGCAGGGCCCTAGGGGGTGGAGAAAATCAGCCCCAGCATTTT. This encodes CASRALGGGENQPQHF.

This clone has only a few counts. The rearrangement links TRBV29-1 to TRBJ2-7, with TRBD2 matching over 11 bases. This CDR3 contains 14 residues. Germline V gene sequence: CDR1 SQVTM, CDR2 ANQGSEA. Trimming removed 5 bases from V and 0 bases from J; junction bases left unmatched: 3. CDR3: CSVFSGGASYEQYF. The CDR3 DNA is TGCAGCGTTTTTAGCGGGGGGGCCTCCTACGAGCAGTACTTC.

This clone appeared a few times. The chain has TRBV5-1 and TRBJ1-1; D uncertain. Germline assignment: CDR1 SGHRS and CDR2 YFSETQ. V was shortened by 0 bases and J by 1 base, with 10 bases between the two germline ends. The CDR3 consists of 15 residues. The CDR3 DNA sequence: TGCGCCAGCAGCTTGGGACGCAGGAGGAACACTGAAGCTTTCTTT. Protein: CASSLGRRRNTEAFF. Supplemented by reference TRBV5-1 and TRBJ1-1, the full variable domain reads KAGVTQTPRYLIKTRGQQVTLSCSPISGHRSVSWYQQTPGQGLQFLFEYFSETQRNKGNFPGRFSGRQFSNSRSEMNVSTLELGDSALYLCASSLGRRRNTEAFFGQGTRLTVV.

This clone was seen a few times. V gene TRBV6-6 combines with J gene TRBJ1-6; D ambiguous. The germline V gene encodes CDR1 MNHNY and CDR2 SVGAGI (reference sequence). Trimming took 1 base from V and 5 from J, leaving 9 bases between them. The CDR3 runs to 15 residues. The CDR3 loop is CASSYLEKNNSPLHF. The CDR3 DNA reads TGTGCCAGCAGTTACTTGGAGAAGAATAATTCACCCCTCCACTTT.

The gene calls are TRBV5-1 and TRBJ2-5; D is unresolved. Germline loops: CDR1 SGHRS, CDR2 YFSETQ. Trimming left V 4 bases short and J 5 bases short, with 6 bases between. This CDR3 contains 11 residues. Written as DNA, the CDR3 is TGCGCCAGCAGCGAACAGGAGACCCAGTACTTC. Its translation is CASSEQETQYF.

The chain is built from TRBV5-4 and TRBJ1-6, with D perhaps matching TRBD1 (5 bases). Germline V lookup: CDR1 SGHNT, CDR2 YYREEE (reference sequence). Trimming removed 6 bases from V and 6 bases from J, with 13 bases in between. This CDR3 spans 14 amino acids. CDR3 sequence reads: CASTAQGGNSPLHF. CDR3 sequence (DNA): TGTGCCAGCACCGCGCAGGGAGGTAATTCACCCCTCCACTTT.

This clone was counted only a few times. The V and J genes are TRBV5-1 and TRBJ2-2; D gene uncertain. The CDR3 runs to 16 residues. Germline V gene sequence: CDR1 SGHRS, CDR2 YFSETQ. Trimming pared 0 bases from V and 0 bases from J, leaving 9 bases between. The DNA for the CDR3 is TGCGCCAGCAGCTTGGCGGAGAATACGAACACCGGGGAGCTGTTTTTT. This translates into CASSLAENTNTGELFF.

V is TRBV10-1 and J is TRBJ2-3; 9 bases agree with TRBD1. Trimming removed 5 bases from V and 3 bases from J; junction bases left unmatched: 3. The V gene's germline CDR1 is WNHNN and CDR2 SYGVQD (reference sequence). The CDR3 contains 14 residues. In nucleotides, the CDR3 is TGCGCCAGCAGTCCGGGACAGGGTACAGATACGCAGTATTTT. Its protein is CASSPGQGTDTQYF.

This clone has just one count. The rearrangement joins TRBV27 to TRBJ1-5; D is perhaps TRBD1 (5 bases). The germline V and J ends were trimmed by 3 bases and 4 bases, with 10 bases remaining between them. This CDR3 has 14 residues. Germline CDR1 is MNHEY and CDR2 is SMNVEV (reference sequence). The CDR3, as DNA: TGTGCCAGCAGTTTCCAAGGGGAAAATCAGCCCCAGCATTTT. Amino acids: CASSFQGENQPQHF.

This clone was picked up a small number of times. This chain links TRBV7-2 with TRBJ2-5, with TRBD1 as a possible D gene (5 bases). The CDR3 spans 14 residues. Germline values: CDR1 SGHTA, CDR2 FQGNSA. The V end was cut by 1 base, the J end by 9 bases, with 15 bases between. CDR3 coding DNA: TGTGCCAGCAGCTTAGGGGGCAGGGTTCCGTCCCAGTACTTC. Its translation: CASSLGGRVPSQYF.

The chain recombines TRBV9 with TRBJ2-3; D perhaps matches TRBD1 (6 bases). This CDR3 has 15 amino acids. Germline assignment: CDR1 SGDLS and CDR2 YYNGEE. Trimming removed 5 bases from V and 2 bases from J, with 15 bases in between. The CDR3 DNA reads as TGTGCCAGCAGTGCCGGGACACTTTACACAGATACGCAGTATTTT. As protein: CASSAGTLYTDTQYF.

On this clone: Distinct nucleotide sequences in the sample also encode this CDR3. The chain couples TRBV5-1 to TRBJ2-6; D is unclear. Trimming cost V 0 bases and J 4 bases, with 8 bases left between them. Looked up from germline, CDR1 is SGHRS and CDR2 is YFSETQ. The CDR3 totals 15 residues. The CDR3 spells CASSLDSSGANVLTF. Written as DNA, the CDR3 is TGCGCCAGCAGCTTGGACAGCTCCGGGGCCAACGTCCTGACTTTC.

The chain links TRBV7-2 to TRBJ2-2; no clear D. CDR3 length: 12 residues. Germline assignment: CDR1 SGHTA and CDR2 FQGNSA. V was shortened by 2 bases and J by 6 bases, with 4 bases between the two germline ends. This CDR3 reads CASSLQSGELFF. In nucleotides, the CDR3 is TGTGCCAGCAGCTTACAGTCCGGGGAGCTGTTTTTT.

The chain links TRBV27 to TRBJ2-5; D unclear. V gave up 2 bases and J gave up 0 bases, with 4 bases separating them. CDR1 and CDR2 from the germline V gene are MNHEY and SMNVEV (reference sequence). The CDR3 has 13 amino acids. The CDR3 here is CASSLRNQETQYF. CDR3 DNA: TGTGCCAGCAGTTTACGGAACCAAGAGACCCAGTACTTC.

This clone came up a few times. The chain uses TRBV4-1 and TRBJ2-7, with D possibly TRBD2 on 6 matching bases. Germline CDR1 reads MGHRA; CDR2 reads YSYEKL. The CDR3 is 15 amino acids. V was shortened by 0 bases and J by 2 bases, with 11 bases between the two germline ends. CDR3 nucleotide sequence: TGCGCCAGCAGCCAAGACGGCGCGGGGACCTACGAGCAGTACTTC. Encoded protein: CASSQDGAGTYEQYF.

The chain joins TRBV7-2 to TRBJ2-7; 12 bases are shared with TRBD2. Germline V gene lookup returns CDR1 SGHTA and CDR2 FQGNSA. This CDR3 has 16 residues. V shed 5 bases, J shed 5 bases, and the junction held 10 bases outside the gene matches. The CDR3 sequence: CASSNLLAGGYHEQYF. The CDR3 nucleotides read TGTGCCAGCAGCAACCTTCTAGCGGGGGGGTACCACGAGCAGTACTTC.

In its sample, this clone was seen a few times. The V and J genes are TRBV29-1 and TRBJ2-3; D possibly uses TRBD1 or TRBD2 (6 bases each). The V and J ends lost 4 bases and 2 bases respectively, with 19 bases between them. This CDR3 has 16 amino acids. Germline V gives CDR1 SQVTM, CDR2 ANQGSEA. CDR3 DNA: TGCAGCGTTGCCGCGGGACATCTCTATGACACAGATACGCAGTATTTT. As protein: CSVAAGHLYDTDTQYF.